This T cell receptor beta chain was profiled in a study of technical replicates of blood from a handful of donors. TCRdb's copy holds only in-frame clones and misses some; the assay was immunoSEQ multiplex PCR. The table includes around 83,000 clones, about 93% detected once. CDR1 and CDR2 from the germline V gene are MNHNS and SASEGT. This CDR3 has 11 residues. Trimming took off 7 bases at V and 4 bases at J, with 7 bases between the two ends. Sequenced sample: T cells isolated from PBMCs. This chain connects TRBV6-1 to TRBJ1-2; D is uncertain. The TCR comes from a human donor in good health. DNA for the CDR3: TGTGCCAGCATGCAGGTCTATGGCTACACCTTC. It is translated as CASMQVYGYTF.